The 22 T cell receptor beta chains below were found in one sample sequenced in a study of cytomegalovirus exposure and HLA in healthy donors. Data came from immunoSEQ multiplex PCR; TCRdb stores just in-frame clones and leaves some out. This repertoire shows about 140,000 clones, roughly 88% found once; its top ten account for 6.5% to 8.5%. Specimen: PBMCs. The receptor set was obtained from a woman in her late teens or twenties in good health and CMV-seropositive.

The gene calls are TRBV5-4 and TRBJ1-4; D remains ambiguous. Germline CDR1 and CDR2: SGHNT and YYREEE (reference sequence). V lost 0 bases and J lost 5, with 8 bases in between. CDR3 length: 14 residues. CDR3 protein: CASSLAGGNEKLFF. CDR3 coding DNA: TGTGCCAGCAGCTTGGCCGGCGGGAATGAAAAACTGTTTTTT.

This chain connects TRBV28 to TRBJ1-4; maybe TRBD1 (6 bases). Germline V CDR1 and CDR2: MDHEN, SYDVKM. Trimming shortened V by 4 bases and J by 7 bases, and 16 bases separated the two germline ends. This CDR3 is built from 15 residues. The CDR3 bases are TGTGCCAGCAGTTCAAACAGGGCCTCCACTGAAAAACTGTTTTTT. Its translation is CASSSNRASTEKLFF.

This chain connects TRBV4-3 to TRBJ1-6; tentative D call: TRBD1 (6 bases). Germline V gives CDR1 LGHNA, CDR2 YSLEER. The CDR3 has 15 residues. V lost 1 base and J lost 10, with 14 bases in between. The CDR3 DNA is TGCGCCAGCAGCCAAGCTGCAGGGGTTAACTCACCCCTCCACTTT. Translated, it gives CASSQAAGVNSPLHF.

V is TRBV9 and J is TRBJ2-3; TRBD2 matches at 10 bases. Germline-derived CDR1 and CDR2 are SGDLS and YYNGEE. V was pared by 0 bases and J by 2 bases, with 6 bases of the junction left unmatched. The CDR3 runs to 17 residues. The CDR3: CASSVEIGLADTDTQYF. CDR3 bases: TGTGCCAGCAGCGTAGAGATTGGACTAGCGGACACAGATACGCAGTATTTT.

The chain has TRBV7-8 and TRBJ1-2; D uncertain. The CDR3 has 13 residues. Germline assignment: CDR1 SGHVS and CDR2 FQNEAQ. V lost 5 bases, J lost 6 bases, and 13 bases lay in between. The CDR3 bases are TGTGCCAGCAGCCCCCGCGCCGGGGATGGCTACACCTTC. Protein sequence: CASSPRAGDGYTF.

This chain links TRBV5-1 with TRBJ2-1; D possibly corresponds to TRBD2 (7 bases). The CDR3 is made up of 14 amino acids. Germline V CDR1 and CDR2: SGHRS, YFSETQ. V was clipped by 5 bases and J by 8 bases, with 17 bases between them. The CDR3 bases are TGCGCCAGCAGGGGACAAAGGGAGGGAGATGAGCAGTTCTTC. Protein sequence: CASRGQREGDEQFF.

This clone was seen once. This chain uses TRBV6-1 with TRBJ2-5; D is perhaps TRBD2 (6 bases). In germline, CDR1 is MNHNS, CDR2 SASEGT. The CDR3 is made up of 15 amino acids. V shed 2 bases and J shed 4 bases, with 14 bases lying between them. The CDR3 sequence: CASSEWGWGGETQYF. DNA for the CDR3: TGTGCCAGCAGTGAATGGGGGTGGGGAGGAGAGACCCAGTACTTC.

V gene TRBV5-1 combines with J gene TRBJ2-7, with D tentatively TRBD1 (6 bases). Germline V CDR1 and CDR2: SGHRS, YFSETQ. Trimming pared 0 bases from V and 6 bases from J, leaving 13 bases between. CDR3 length equals 14 residues. The CDR3 nucleotides are TGCGCCAGCAGCTTGGTTACAGGGCAGGGCGAGCAGTACTTC. It is translated as CASSLVTGQGEQYF.

The chain joins TRBV14 to TRBJ2-7; D is unclear. Germline CDR1 and CDR2: SGHDN and FVKESK. This CDR3 contains 16 residues. Trimming stripped 3 bases from V and 2 bases from J, with 17 bases between. CDR3 protein: CASSHHGGEFAYEQYF. The CDR3, as DNA: TGTGCCAGCAGCCACCACGGCGGAGAGTTCGCCTACGAGCAGTACTTC.

J is TRBJ2-2 and V is TRBV28; possibly TRBD1 for D (6 bases). V was trimmed by 4 bases and J by 1 base, leaving 13 bases between them. CDR3 length equals 16 residues. Germline lookup yields CDR1 MDHEN and CDR2 SYDVKM. The CDR3 nucleotides are TGTGCCAGCAGTTCCTGGACAGCTGAGAACACCGGGGAGCTGTTTTTT. This encodes CASSSWTAENTGELFF. The variable domain in full, completed from reference TRBV28 and TRBJ2-2, reads DVKVTQSSRYLVKRTGEKVFLECVQDMDHENMFWYRQDPGLGLRLIYFSYDVKMKEKGDIPEGYSVSREKKERFSLILESASTNQTSMYLCASSSWTAENTGELFFGEGSRLTVL.

The chain combines TRBV29-1 with TRBJ2-3; maybe TRBD1 (5 bases). V was cut by 7 bases and J by 0 bases, with 8 bases left in between. Per the germline V gene, CDR1 is SQVTM and CDR2 is ANQGSEA. The CDR3 sequence is 12 residues long. CDR3 DNA: TGCAGCGGTGGGGCTAGCACAGATACGCAGTATTTT. Protein product: CSGGASTDTQYF.

The V and J genes are TRBV28 and TRBJ2-7; 9 bases map to TRBD2. V trimming: 5 bases; J trimming: 1 base; junction bases outside the gene matches: 6. The CDR3 spans 15 residues. Germline CDR1 is MDHEN and CDR2 is SYDVKM. The DNA for the CDR3 is TGTGCCAGCAGTGCCCCTAGCGGGGAATCCTACGAGCAGTACTTC. Protein: CASSAPSGESYEQYF.

The rearrangement joins TRBV14 to TRBJ1-1, with TRBD1 identical over 7 bases. Germline CDR1 SGHDN, CDR2 FVKESK. V trimming: 10 bases; J trimming: 5 bases; junction bases outside the gene matches: 13. The CDR3 contains 14 residues. CDR3 coding DNA: TGTGCCACCAAAGACAGGGTTGAGAGGACTGAAGCTTTCTTT. This translates into CATKDRVERTEAFF. Drawing the rest from reference TRBV14 and TRBJ1-1, the complete variable domain is EAGVTQFPSHSVIEKGQTVTLRCDPISGHDNLYWYRRVMGKEIKFLLHFVKESKQDESGMPNNRFLAERTGGTYSTLKVQPAELEDSGVYFCATKDRVERTEAFFGQGTRLTVV.

The gene calls are TRBV18 and TRBJ2-7; 7 bases agree with TRBD1. Germline CDR1 reads KGHSH; CDR2 reads LQKENI. CDR3 length: 15 amino acids. V dropped 1 base and J dropped 2; count of bases not matched to a gene: 5. The DNA of the CDR3 is TGTGCCAGCTCACCACGACAGGGTGCGGCCTACGAGCAGTACTTC. As protein: CASSPRQGAAYEQYF.

The V and J genes are TRBV5-1 and TRBJ1-2; 10 bases are a match to TRBD1. Germline loops: CDR1 SGHRS, CDR2 YFSETQ. J was trimmed by 6 bases and V by 1 base; bases with no gene match: 9. This CDR3 comprises 16 residues. The CDR3: CASSLRGTGVMDGYTF. CDR3 nucleotide sequence: TGCGCCAGCAGCTTGAGAGGGACAGGGGTAATGGATGGCTACACCTTC. Variable domain in full (rest from reference TRBV5-1 and TRBJ1-2): KAGVTQTPRYLIKTRGQQVTLSCSPISGHRSVSWYQQTPGQGLQFLFEYFSETQRNKGNFPGRFSGRQFSNSRSEMNVSTLELGDSALYLCASSLRGTGVMDGYTFGSGTRLTVV.

V is TRBV2 and J is TRBJ2-1, with D maybe TRBD1 (6 bases). This CDR3 has 16 residues. The V end lost 5 bases, the J end lost 8 bases, and 22 bases lay between the germline ends. The germline V gene encodes CDR1 SNHLY and CDR2 FYNNEI. CDR3 nucleotide sequence: TGTGCCAGCAGTTTAACACAGGGTCCAGGTGGCGATGAGCAGTTCTTC. This encodes CASSLTQGPGGDEQFF. Full variable domain (remainder filled in from reference TRBV2 and TRBJ2-1): EPEVTQTPSHQVTQMGQEVILRCVPISNHLYFYWYRQILGQKVEFLVSFYNNEISEKSEIFDDQFSVERPDGSNFTLKIRSTKLEDSAMYFCASSLTQGPGGDEQFFGPGTRLTVL.

A word on this clone: The junction departs from germline at one end; a sequencing error may be responsible. In nucleotides, the CDR3 is TGTGCTAGCAGCTTAGGACTAGCGGGTACAGAGACCCAGTACTTC. It translates to CASSLGLAGTETQYF. V is TRBV7-7 and J is TRBJ2-5, with 11 bases lining up with TRBD2. This CDR3 region has 15 residues. Per the germline V gene, CDR1 is SSHAT and CDR2 is FNYEAQ (reference sequence).

This chain connects TRBV7-2 to TRBJ2-3; tentative D call: TRBD2 (6 bases). Trimming stripped 3 bases from V and 9 bases from J, with 10 bases between. Germline V lookup: CDR1 SGHTA, CDR2 FQGNSA. The CDR3 runs 12 residues. For the CDR3, the DNA is TGTGCCAGCAGCTTCCCCAGCGGGACGCAGTATTTT. It translates to CASSFPSGTQYF.

The rearrangement joins TRBV5-1 to TRBJ2-7, with 7 bases that match TRBD2. The ends lost 0 bases at V and 1 base at J; junction bases unmatched: 4. Germline-derived CDR1 and CDR2 are SGHRS and YFSETQ. This CDR3 has 15 residues. The DNA of the CDR3 is TGCGCCAGCAGCTTGGATGACGGGAGGTCCTACGAGCAGTACTTC. Translating it yields CASSLDDGRSYEQYF.

The V and J genes are TRBV9 and TRBJ2-7; 7 nucleotides line up with TRBD1. The CDR3 spans 15 residues. The V gene's germline CDR1 is SGDLS and CDR2 YYNGEE. With 3 bases clipped from V and 4 bases from J, the junction kept 10 bases outside the gene matches. CDR3 sequence: CASSAEGASLYEQYF. The CDR3 DNA reads as TGTGCCAGCAGCGCCGAGGGGGCCTCGTTATACGAGCAGTACTTC.

This sequence joins TRBV30 and TRBJ2-3; weak D call: TRBD2 (5 bases). Trimming stripped 3 bases from V and 3 bases from J, with 7 bases between. This CDR3 has 12 amino acids. Germline values: CDR1 GTSNPN, CDR2 SVGIG (reference sequence). CDR3 in amino acids: CAWSPGTDTQYF. For the CDR3, the DNA is TGTGCCTGGAGCCCGGGAACAGATACGCAGTATTTT.

This clone showed up just a few times. The chain employs TRBV7-2 and TRBJ1-6, with D unclear. The CDR3 spans 14 residues. Germline assignment: CDR1 SGHTA and CDR2 FQGNSA. Trimming stripped 1 base from V and 10 bases from J, with 11 bases between. The CDR3 nucleotides read TGTGCCAGCAGCTTAGGGCCGGAGGGCTCACCCCTCCACTTT. Amino acids: CASSLGPEGSPLHF.